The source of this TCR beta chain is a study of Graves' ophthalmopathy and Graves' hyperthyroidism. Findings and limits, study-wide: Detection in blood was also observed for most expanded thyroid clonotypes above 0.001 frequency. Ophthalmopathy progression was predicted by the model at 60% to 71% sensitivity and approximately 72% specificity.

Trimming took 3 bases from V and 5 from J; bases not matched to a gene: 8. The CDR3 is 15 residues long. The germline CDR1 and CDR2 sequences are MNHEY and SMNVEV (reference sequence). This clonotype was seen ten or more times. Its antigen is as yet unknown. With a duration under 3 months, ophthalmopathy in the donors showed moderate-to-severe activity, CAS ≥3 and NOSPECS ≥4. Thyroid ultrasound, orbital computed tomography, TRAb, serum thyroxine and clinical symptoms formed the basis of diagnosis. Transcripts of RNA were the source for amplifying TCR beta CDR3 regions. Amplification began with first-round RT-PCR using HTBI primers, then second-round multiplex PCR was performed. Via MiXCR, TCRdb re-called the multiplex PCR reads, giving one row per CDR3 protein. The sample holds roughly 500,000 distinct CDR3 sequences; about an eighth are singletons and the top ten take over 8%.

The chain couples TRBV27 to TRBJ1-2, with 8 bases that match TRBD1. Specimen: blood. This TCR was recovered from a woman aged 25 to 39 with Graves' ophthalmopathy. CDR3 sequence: CASSFFSGGAYGYTF. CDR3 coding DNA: TGTGCCAGCAGTTTTTTTTCAGGGGGCGCATATGGCTACACCTTC.